The next 19 T cell receptor beta chains were all read from a single sample in a study of beta chain features in type 1 diabetes. Sequenced material consisted of expressed TCRB transcripts (all of the isolated RNA was reverse transcribed). Using immunoSEQ multiplex PCR, the repertoire was profiled, and TCRdb retains in-frame clones only, with some absent. Altogether about 620,000 clones are present, roughly 15% being singletons, with the ten largest covering about 0.087%. Sequenced material: naive CD4+ T cells from blood. All receptors come from a man younger than 35 in good health.

The chain is built from TRBV19 and TRBJ2-7, with 10 nucleotides matching TRBD1. The trim removed 7 bases at V and 3 bases at J, leaving 9 bases unmatched. The CDR3 is made up of 15 amino acids. Germline-derived CDR1 and CDR2 are LNHDA and SQIVND (reference sequence). CDR3: CASNIRDRGLYEQYF. CDR3 bases: TGTGCCAGTAATATCCGGGACAGGGGTCTCTACGAGCAGTACTTC. The whole variable domain, remainder taken from reference TRBV19 and TRBJ2-7, is DGGITQSPKYLFRKEGQNVTLSCEQNLNHDAMYWYRQDPGQGLRLIYYSQIVNDFQKGDIAEGYSVSREKKESFPLTVTSAQKNPTAFYLCASNIRDRGLYEQYFGPGTRLTVT.

The sample holds a few counts of this clone. The V and J genes are TRBV7-9 and TRBJ2-7; no clear D. CDR1 is SEHNR and CDR2 is FQNEAQ in the germline V gene (reference sequence). V lost 6 bases and J lost 6, with 12 bases in between. The CDR3 is 12 residues long. CDR3 in amino acids: CASRDSHSEQYF. In nucleotides, the CDR3 is TGTGCCAGCAGAGACTCCCACTCCGAGCAGTACTTC.

This chain uses TRBV7-6 with TRBJ2-2; no definite D call. V was cut by 1 base and J by 2 bases, with 8 bases left in between. CDR3 length: 15 amino acids. CDR1 is SGHVS, CDR2 FNYEAQ, per germline. CDR3 sequence (DNA): TGTGCCAGCAGCTTAGGGGCCCTCAACACCGGGGAGCTGTTTTTT. Encoded protein: CASSLGALNTGELFF. The full variable domain, rest sourced from reference TRBV7-6 and TRBJ2-2, is GAGVSQSPRYKVTKRGQDVALRCDPISGHVSLYWYRQALGQGPEFLTYFNYEAQQDKSGLPNDRFSAERPEGSISTLTIQRTEQRDSAMYRCASSLGALNTGELFFGEGSRLTVL.

This clone was seen only a few times. V is TRBV7-9 and J is TRBJ2-6; perhaps TRBD1 as D (5 bases). The germline V and J ends were trimmed by 5 bases and 2 bases, with 22 bases remaining between them. The CDR3 runs to 19 residues. CDR1 is SEHNR and CDR2 is FQNEAQ in the germline V gene (reference sequence). The CDR3: CASSLPTYQGSTGANVLTF. The CDR3 DNA reads as TGTGCCAGCAGCCTACCTACTTACCAGGGATCTACTGGGGCCAACGTCCTGACTTTC.

Only a few counts were recorded for this clone. The sample contains more than one DNA sequence encoding this CDR3. CDR3 loop: CSARGDQPQHF. As DNA, the CDR3 is TGCAGTGCTAGAGGGGATCAGCCCCAGCATTTT. V and J are TRBV20-1 and TRBJ1-5; D is ambiguous. The CDR3 contains 11 residues. CDR1 is DFQATT and CDR2 is SNEGSKA in the germline V gene (reference sequence). The germline V and J ends were trimmed by 1 base and 5 bases, with 3 bases remaining between them.

The chain employs TRBV7-9 and TRBJ2-2; 13 bases map to TRBD2. Germline loops: CDR1 SEHNR, CDR2 FQNEAQ (reference sequence). J gave up 6 bases and V 4 bases, and 8 bases lay outside the gene matches. The CDR3 extends over 17 amino acids. CDR3 sequence reads: CASSSHGLAGESGELFF. The CDR3 region has the DNA TGTGCCAGCAGCTCCCACGGACTAGCGGGAGAATCCGGGGAGCTGTTTTTT.

This clone occurred a few times. The chain is built from TRBV28 and TRBJ2-1; TRBD2 matches at 9 bases. CDR3 size: 16 residues. Germline CDR1 is MDHEN and CDR2 is SYDVKM. Losses at the gene ends were 2 bases for V and 2 bases for J; bases not matched to a gene: 4. CDR3 in amino acids: CASSLRSSGAYNEQFF. The CDR3 DNA is TGTGCCAGCAGTTTAAGGTCTAGCGGGGCCTACAATGAGCAGTTCTTC.

This clone was seen a handful of times. This chain connects TRBV5-6 to TRBJ2-5; no reliable D call. The CDR3 is made up of 11 amino acids. CDR1 is SGHDT and CDR2 is YYEEEE in the germline V gene. Trimming removed 1 base at V and 5 bases at J, with 3 bases between. CDR3 in amino acids: CASSLTETQYF. The CDR3 DNA reads as TGTGCCAGCAGCTTGACTGAGACCCAGTACTTC. Full variable domain (missing parts from reference TRBV5-6 and TRBJ2-5): DAGVTQSPTHLIKTRGQQVTLRCSPKSGHDTVSWYQQALGQGPQFIFQYYEEEERQRGNFPDRFSGHQFPNYSSELNVNALLLGDSALYLCASSLTETQYFGPGTRLLVL.

This clone was counted between two and nine times. The CDR3, as DNA: TGTGCCAGCAGTTTATATGCTGCCTGGACCCAGTACTTC. Translation: CASSLYAAWTQYF. This chain joins TRBV28 and TRBJ2-5; no reliable D call. Germline V CDR1 and CDR2: MDHEN, SYDVKM. The CDR3 spans 13 residues. The V gene lost 1 base and the J gene lost 7 bases, with 10 bases spanning the gap.

This clone has a handful of counts. Other DNA sequences from this sample encode an identical CDR3 as well. The rearrangement links TRBV28 to TRBJ2-1; unclear D gene. The V gene lost 1 base and the J gene lost 4 bases, with 5 bases spanning the gap. CDR1 and CDR2 from the germline V gene are MDHEN and SYDVKM. This CDR3 contains 13 residues. The CDR3 nucleotides are TGTGCCAGCAGTTTATCGCGGTACAATGAGCAGTTCTTC. Protein sequence: CASSLSRYNEQFF.

This clone was observed a few times. The sample contains more than one DNA sequence encoding this CDR3. The rearrangement joins TRBV30 to TRBJ1-2; no definite D call. CDR3 length: 12 amino acids. CDR1 GTSNPN and CDR2 SVGIG come from the germline V gene (reference sequence). Trimming left V 0 bases short and J 5 bases short, with 7 bases between. CDR3 sequence: CAWSVRGYGYTF. CDR3 DNA sequence: TGTGCCTGGAGTGTACGAGGGTATGGCTACACCTTC.

The V call is TRBV9, the J call TRBJ2-7; 10 bases are shared with TRBD1. The CDR3 covers 15 residues. With 4 bases clipped from V and 2 bases from J, the junction kept 6 bases outside the gene matches. The germline V gene has CDR1 SGDLS and CDR2 YYNGEE. The CDR3: CASSPRTGGTYEQYF. The DNA of the CDR3 is TGTGCCAGCAGCCCGAGGACAGGGGGGACCTACGAGCAGTACTTC.

A note on this clone: Other DNA sequences from this sample encode an identical CDR3 as well. V gene TRBV19 combines with J gene TRBJ1-5; D is unresolved. Germline V gives CDR1 LNHDA, CDR2 SQIVND (reference sequence). The CDR3 loop spans 14 amino acids. The V end lost 3 bases, the J end lost 1 base, and 7 bases lay between the germline ends. CDR3 amino acids: CASSIGRSNQPQHF. CDR3 nucleotide sequence: TGTGCCAGTAGTATCGGCCGGAGCAATCAGCCCCAGCATTTT.

The chain recombines TRBV5-4 with TRBJ2-7; D gene ambiguous. CDR3 size: 15 residues. V was pared by 4 bases and J by 4 bases, with 18 bases between. CDR1 is SGHNT, CDR2 YYREEE, per germline (reference sequence). The CDR3 bases are TGTGCCAGCAGCCCTGGGTCTTTTCCCCCTTACGAGCAGTACTTC. Protein: CASSPGSFPPYEQYF.

The chain carries TRBV5-1 and TRBJ1-5, with D perhaps matching TRBD1 (5 bases). The CDR3 is made up of 16 amino acids. V lost 0 bases, J lost 1 base, and 11 bases lay in between. CDR1 and CDR2 from the germline V gene are SGHRS and YFSETQ. In nucleotides, the CDR3 is TGCGCCAGCAGCTTGGGGGGCCAGACGAGCAATCAGCCCCAGCATTTT. Translating it yields CASSLGGQTSNQPQHF.

The rearrangement uses TRBV27 and TRBJ1-1, with TRBD1 identical over 8 bases. This CDR3 is 15 amino acids long. V lost 6 bases, J lost 8 bases, and 14 bases stayed unmatched. Germline lookup yields CDR1 MNHEY and CDR2 SMNVEV (reference sequence). The CDR3 DNA follows: TGTGCCAGCAGGGGCGAAGGACAGGGAAGAGCGGAAGCTTTCTTT. Its protein is CASRGEGQGRAEAFF.

The genes are TRBV4-3 and TRBJ2-7, with D possibly being TRBD1 or TRBD2 (6 bases each). The CDR3 has 16 amino acids. Trimming left V 1 base short and J 6 bases short, with 19 bases between. Germline lookup yields CDR1 LGHNA and CDR2 YSLEER. CDR3 amino acids: CASSQVGRGREPEQYF. In nucleotides, the CDR3 is TGCGCCAGCAGCCAAGTAGGACGGGGGCGCGAACCCGAGCAGTACTTC.

This clone was observed a handful of times. V gene TRBV5-4 combines with J gene TRBJ2-1; TRBD2 matches at 9 bases. This CDR3 has 18 amino acids. Germline assignment: CDR1 SGHNT and CDR2 YYREEE (reference sequence). The V segment lost 0 bases and the J segment 4 bases; nucleotides outside the gene matches: 11. CDR3 DNA: TGTGCCAGCAGCTTGGCCGGGCGGGGGGGCTCCCGATACAATGAGCAGTTCTTC. It is translated as CASSLAGRGGSRYNEQFF.

The chain uses TRBV7-2 and TRBJ2-5; 9 nucleotides agree with TRBD2. V shed 2 bases, J shed 5 bases, and the junction held 6 bases outside the gene matches. The germline V gene has CDR1 SGHTA and CDR2 FQGNSA. CDR3 length: 15 residues. CDR3 bases: TGTGCCAGCAGCTTAACTAGCGGGTCGTGGGAGACCCAGTACTTC. Its protein is CASSLTSGSWETQYF.